These 29 T cell receptor beta chains were sequenced from one sample in a study of cytomegalovirus exposure and HLA in healthy donors. PCR used 60 Vbeta primers and 13 Jbeta primers. The data were produced by immunoSEQ multiplex PCR, yet TCRdb's version contains in-frame clones alone and is incomplete. The repertoire consists of roughly 140,000 clones, with about three fifths occurring once and the leading ten covering around 3%. The specimen sequenced was PBMCs. The source is a woman in her thirties in good health and CMV-seropositive.

The chain recombines TRBV7-9 with TRBJ2-3; 7 bases line up with TRBD1. This CDR3 has 15 amino acids. V trimming: 5 bases; J trimming: 6 bases; junction bases outside the gene matches: 11. CDR1 and CDR2 (germline): SEHNR, FQNEAQ (reference sequence). This CDR3 reads CASSARTGVRDTQYF. CDR3 nucleotide sequence: TGTGCCAGCAGCGCCCGGACAGGAGTTCGGGATACGCAGTATTTT.

The chain carries TRBV6-5 and TRBJ1-2, with 7 bases identical to TRBD1. The CDR3 is 12 amino acids. V trimming: 5 bases; J trimming: 5 bases; junction bases outside the gene matches: 2. The germline gives CDR1 MNHEY, CDR2 SVGAGI. DNA of the CDR3: TGTGCCAGCAGTAACAGGGGATATGGCTACACCTTC. Translating gives CASSNRGYGYTF.

The chain couples TRBV18 to TRBJ2-3; TRBD2 might be the D (6 bases). Germline V CDR1 and CDR2: KGHSH, LQKENI. With 3 bases removed from V and 10 bases from J, the gap between germline ends came to 26 bases. This CDR3 is built from 17 residues. CDR3 in amino acids: CASSPQGGDPLTSPQYF. DNA for the CDR3: TGTGCCAGCTCACCCCAGGGCGGGGACCCCCTCACATCTCCGCAGTATTTT.

V and J are TRBV27 and TRBJ2-1; 8 nucleotides align to TRBD1. Germline trimming cut 7 bases from V and 8 bases from J; bases unmatched to any gene: 28. There are 20 residues in the CDR3. CDR1 is MNHEY and CDR2 is SMNVEV in the germline V gene (reference sequence). The DNA for the CDR3 is TGTGCCAGCATACGGTCCAGGGACAGGCTGCGGTCCCCGCGCGTCGATGAGCAGTTCTTC. Translated, it gives CASIRSRDRLRSPRVDEQFF.

In this sample, this clone turned up a few times. The chain couples TRBV2 to TRBJ1-5; D is perhaps TRBD1 (5 bases). This CDR3 is built from 15 residues. Germline values: CDR1 SNHLY, CDR2 FYNNEI. Deletions cut 0 bases from V and 7 bases from J, with 13 bases between. The CDR3: CASSEAGPEGQPQHF. For the CDR3, the DNA is TGTGCCAGCAGTGAAGCGGGGCCCGAAGGACAGCCCCAGCATTTT.

The rearrangement uses TRBV1 and TRBJ1-1. TRBV1 is given as a pseudogene. The CDR3 contains 15 residues. CDR3 in DNA: TGCACCAGCAGCCAAGGGGGGGGGCGCGAAACTGAAGCTTTCTTT. As protein: CTSSQGGGRETEAFF.

There are a few counts of this clone. J is TRBJ1-2 and V is TRBV5-1; no clear D. Germline-derived CDR1 and CDR2 are SGHRS and YFSETQ. Between the trimmed V and J ends, which lost 1 base and 4 bases, there was a span of 11 bases. The CDR3 extends over 14 amino acids. This CDR3 reads CASSLFEGVYGYTF. The CDR3 region has the DNA TGCGCCAGCAGCTTGTTTGAGGGAGTCTATGGCTACACCTTC.

The chain employs TRBV6-5 and TRBJ1-1, with 8 positions matching TRBD1. The CDR3 spans 15 residues. Unmatched junction bases numbered 7, after V lost 6 bases and J lost 1 base. Germline V CDR1 and CDR2: MNHEY, SVGAGI. CDR3 bases: TGTGCCAGCAGCCCCGCTGGACAGGGGAACACTGAAGCTTTCTTT. As protein: CASSPAGQGNTEAFF.

The chain employs TRBV10-1 and TRBJ2-5; 12 nucleotides match TRBD1. Germline loops: CDR1 WNHNN, CDR2 SYGVQD (reference sequence). The CDR3 sequence is 15 residues long. V lost 9 bases to trimming and J lost 4 bases; unmatched junction nucleotides: 9. The CDR3: CASRIRDRGRETQYF. The CDR3 nucleotides read TGCGCCAGTCGAATCAGGGACAGGGGGCGAGAGACCCAGTACTTC.

The chain joins TRBV7-2 to TRBJ2-2; weak D call: TRBD1 (6 bases). This CDR3 is 14 amino acids long. Trimming took off 6 bases at V and 5 bases at J, with 13 bases between the two ends. Per germline, CDR1 SGHTA and CDR2 FQGNSA. The CDR3 DNA reads TGTGCCAGCAGTAGGGGGAGCCGGACCGGGGAGCTGTTTTTT. As protein: CASSRGSRTGELFF.

This clone was detected only a few times. V and J are TRBV10-3 and TRBJ2-7, with a possible D match to TRBD2 (6 bases). CDR3 length: 14 amino acids. Trimming took 3 bases from V and 4 from J, leaving 13 bases between them. The V gene's germline CDR1 is ENHRY and CDR2 SYGVKD. DNA of the CDR3: TGTGCCATCAGTGACGCCATCGGGGGTTACGAGCAGTACTTC. It specifies CAISDAIGGYEQYF.

CDR3 bases: TGTGCCAGCAGAAAACAACAGATTAACTATGGCTACACCTTC. It yields the protein CASRKQQINYGYTF. The J gene is TRBJ1-2, the V gene TRBV5-5, with no clear D. The CDR3 contains 14 residues. Per the germline V gene, CDR1 is SGHKS and CDR2 is YYEKEE (reference sequence). V was trimmed by 5 bases and J by 1 base, leaving 12 bases between them.

This clone was seen a few times. V is TRBV6-1 and J is TRBJ2-7; the match to TRBD1 covers 8 bases. The J segment lost 6 bases and the V segment lost 7 bases, leaving 11 bases of the junction unmatched. The CDR3 totals 14 residues. From germline, CDR1 is MNHNS and CDR2 SASEGT. CDR3 amino acids: CASNQEWTGPEQYF. The CDR3 nucleotides are TGTGCCAGCAACCAGGAATGGACAGGGCCCGAGCAGTACTTC.

The chain is built from TRBV5-1 and TRBJ2-5; TRBD1 might be the D (5 bases). The J call may be in error: the DNA end matches TRBJ2-7 better. The CDR3 contains 14 residues. Germline values: CDR1 SGHRS, CDR2 YFSETQ. CDR3: CASSFGRASYEQYF. In DNA form, the CDR3 reads TGCGCCAGCAGCTTCGGCAGGGCATCCTACGAGCAGTACTTC.

The chain employs TRBV28 and TRBJ2-7; 7 bases align to TRBD1. Germline V gene data show CDR1 as MDHEN and CDR2 as SYDVKM. The CDR3 loop spans 12 amino acids. J gave up 7 bases and V 11 bases, and 11 bases lay outside the gene matches. CDR3 nucleotides: TGTGCCTCTAGGGGGCCGTCAAGGGAGCAGTACTTC. Translated, it gives CASRGPSREQYF.

This chain uses TRBV10-2 with TRBJ2-7, with D hard to call. The CDR3 is 12 amino acids. Deletions cut 6 bases from V and 3 bases from J, with 9 bases between. Germline values: CDR1 WSHSY, CDR2 SAAADI. CDR3 nucleotide sequence: TGCGCCAGCAGGGGCTCAGGCTACGAGCAGTACTTC. This sequence encodes CASRGSGYEQYF.

This sequence joins TRBV6-6 and TRBJ1-5; D gene unclear. From germline, CDR1 is MNHNY and CDR2 SVGAGI (reference sequence). This CDR3 region has 16 residues. V was shortened by 6 bases and J by 2 bases, with 17 bases between the two germline ends. CDR3 sequence (DNA): TGTGCCAGCAGCCGCCAGGAGGCAGTAGGCAATCAGCCCCAGCATTTT. Translating gives CASSRQEAVGNQPQHF.

The chain couples TRBV7-6 to TRBJ1-4; weak D call: TRBD1 (6 bases). The length of the CDR3 is 14 residues. CDR1 and CDR2 from the germline V gene are SGHVS and FNYEAQ. V lost 5 bases to trimming and J lost 5 bases, with 12 bases between them. The CDR3 bases are TGTGCCAGCAGCCCCGGGACATACAATGAAAAACTGTTTTTT. This sequence encodes CASSPGTYNEKLFF.

This rearrangement joins TRBV25-1 to TRBJ1-4; perhaps TRBD1 as D (5 bases). The CDR3 is 16 amino acids. The germline V and J ends were trimmed by 5 bases and 8 bases, with 21 bases remaining between them. Germline values: CDR1 MGHDK, CDR2 SYGVNS. Written as DNA, the CDR3 is TGTGCCAGCAGTCGTGGTTGGGGGGAGAGTCAAGAAAAACTGTTTTTT. Translated, it gives CASSRGWGESQEKLFF.

This sequence joins TRBV9 and TRBJ2-5; 9 bases align to TRBD2. The V and J ends lost 2 bases and 1 base, in that order; junction bases with no gene match: 0. Per germline, CDR1 SGDLS and CDR2 YYNGEE. The CDR3 length is 14 residues. The CDR3 DNA follows: TGTGCCAGCAGCGTGACTAGCGGCCAAGAGACCCAGTACTTC. This translates into CASSVTSGQETQYF.

This chain joins TRBV7-9 and TRBJ1-2, with no clear D. From germline, CDR1 is SEHNR and CDR2 FQNEAQ (reference sequence). The CDR3 is 15 amino acids. V was cut by 1 base and J by 1 base, with 10 bases left in between. This CDR3 is CASSLDVGLNYGYTF. The DNA for the CDR3 is TGTGCCAGCAGCTTAGATGTGGGCCTTAACTATGGCTACACCTTC.

The J gene is TRBJ1-3, the V gene TRBV4-1; D is undetermined. Trimming stripped 0 bases from V and 4 bases from J, with 10 bases between. Germline V gives CDR1 MGHRA, CDR2 YSYEKL. The CDR3 is 15 amino acids. CDR3 region: CASSQEGGGGNTIYF. The CDR3 nucleotides read TGCGCCAGCAGCCAAGAAGGCGGCGGGGGAAACACCATATATTTT.

V is TRBV6-4 and J is TRBJ1-1, with a possible D match to TRBD1 (5 bases). Per the germline V gene, CDR1 is MRHNA and CDR2 is SNTAGT. The V end lost 6 bases, the J end lost 10 bases, and 12 bases lay between the germline ends. The CDR3 totals 11 residues. CDR3 DNA sequence: TGTGCCAGCAGCCAGGGAGGCGCAGCTTTCTTT. Translating gives CASSQGGAAFF.

The chain links TRBV28 to TRBJ2-5; 11 nucleotides align to TRBD1. J was trimmed by 9 bases and V by 5 bases; bases with no gene match: 11. Germline lookup yields CDR1 MDHEN and CDR2 SYDVKM. This CDR3 has 15 amino acids. Written as DNA, the CDR3 is TGTGCCAGCAGTGCCCCCCGGGACAGGGGGTATTCCCAGTACTTC. This codes for CASSAPRDRGYSQYF. Combining the CDR3 with reference TRBV28 and TRBJ2-5 gives the whole variable domain DVKVTQSSRYLVKRTGEKVFLECVQDMDHENMFWYRQDPGLGLRLIYFSYDVKMKEKGDIPEGYSVSREKKERFSLILESASTNQTSMYLCASSAPRDRGYSQYFGPGTRLLVL.

The rearrangement uses TRBV7-2 and TRBJ2-1; 9 bases map to TRBD2. Germline CDR1 SGHTA, CDR2 FQGNSA. The CDR3 is made up of 17 amino acids. Trimming removed 1 base from V and 1 base from J; junction bases left unmatched: 5. CDR3 sequence reads: CASSLGPLAGSYNEQFF. DNA of the CDR3: TGTGCCAGCAGCTTAGGTCCTCTAGCGGGATCCTACAATGAGCAGTTCTTC. Complete variable domain (other parts from reference TRBV7-2 and TRBJ2-1): GAGVSQSPSNKVTEKGKDVELRCDPISGHTALYWYRQSLGQGLEFLIYFQGNSAPDKSGLPSDRFSAERTGGSVSTLTIQRTQQEDSAVYLCASSLGPLAGSYNEQFFGPGTRLTVL.

As regards this clone: Other nucleotide sequences in the sample specify the same CDR3. The rearrangement links TRBV29-1 to TRBJ2-7; D is perhaps TRBD1 (6 bases). This CDR3 region has 15 residues. Germline assignment: CDR1 SQVTM and CDR2 ANQGSEA. V lost 6 bases to trimming and J lost 1 base, with 19 bases between them. DNA for the CDR3: TGCAGCGTCCAAGGACAGCCCCAACTTTCCTACGAGCAGTACTTC. Amino acid sequence: CSVQGQPQLSYEQYF.

This rearrangement joins TRBV7-9 to TRBJ2-7; 7 nucleotides align to TRBD1. This CDR3 has 13 amino acids. CDR1 is SEHNR, CDR2 FQNEAQ, per germline (reference sequence). Trimming at V came to 11 bases and at J to 7 bases, leaving 14 bases not matched to a gene. The CDR3 reads CAGDGTALEEQYF. CDR3 DNA: TGTGCCGGCGACGGGACAGCCCTAGAAGAGCAGTACTTC.

The chain couples TRBV28 to TRBJ2-1; tentative D call: TRBD1 (5 bases). Germline CDR1 and CDR2: MDHEN and SYDVKM. V was clipped by 6 bases and J by 9 bases, with 18 bases between them. The CDR3 contains 14 residues. The CDR3 DNA is TGTGCCAGCAGCGTGGGGCTAGTCGGCATTGAGCAGTTCTTC. It translates to CASSVGLVGIEQFF.

This clone was detected only a few times. The chain links TRBV2 to TRBJ2-1; the D is unclear. Trimming left V 5 bases short and J 6 bases short, with 5 bases between. The germline gives CDR1 SNHLY, CDR2 FYNNEI. This CDR3 contains 11 residues. CDR3 loop: CASSRVNEQFF. The CDR3 nucleotides read TGTGCCAGCAGTCGTGTCAATGAGCAGTTCTTC.